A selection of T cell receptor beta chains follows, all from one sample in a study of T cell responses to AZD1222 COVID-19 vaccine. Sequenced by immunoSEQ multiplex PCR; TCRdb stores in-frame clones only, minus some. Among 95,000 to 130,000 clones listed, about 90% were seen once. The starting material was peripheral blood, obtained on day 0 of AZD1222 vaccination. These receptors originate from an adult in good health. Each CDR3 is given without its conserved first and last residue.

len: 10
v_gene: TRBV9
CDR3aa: ASSVWDNEQF

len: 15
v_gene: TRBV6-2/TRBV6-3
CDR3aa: ASSYLQGGPDYAEAF

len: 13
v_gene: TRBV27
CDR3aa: ASSPGNYPTDTQY

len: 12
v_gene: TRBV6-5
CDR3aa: ASSEAGARSPLH

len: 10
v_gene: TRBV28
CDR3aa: ASSFWTDEQY

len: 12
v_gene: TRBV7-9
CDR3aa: ASSLTAAGNTIY

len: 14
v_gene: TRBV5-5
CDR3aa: ASSLGVTGSNTEAF

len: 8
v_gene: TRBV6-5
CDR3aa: ASRGNGYT

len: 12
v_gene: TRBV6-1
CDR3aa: ASSEGGVIYGYT

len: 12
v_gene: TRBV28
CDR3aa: ASSLPNSGNTIY

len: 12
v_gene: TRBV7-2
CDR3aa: ASSSGPSGNTIY

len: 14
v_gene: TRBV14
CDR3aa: ASSPSPTDRAYEQY

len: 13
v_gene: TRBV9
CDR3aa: ASSTRQGSGNTIY

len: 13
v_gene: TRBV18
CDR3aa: ASSQGLAGGYEQY

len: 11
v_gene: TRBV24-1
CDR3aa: ATSDWTHNEQF

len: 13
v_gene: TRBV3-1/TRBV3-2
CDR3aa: ASSQDRGSTDTQY

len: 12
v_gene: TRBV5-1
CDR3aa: ASSGGQPNTEAF

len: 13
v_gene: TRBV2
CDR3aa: ASSELGFSNQPQH

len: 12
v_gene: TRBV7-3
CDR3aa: ASSWDPAPSEQY

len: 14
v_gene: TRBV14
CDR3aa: ASSQEKGVIYNEQF

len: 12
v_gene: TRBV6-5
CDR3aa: ASSYLDRGTEAF

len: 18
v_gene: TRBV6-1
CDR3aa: ASSEVEGLASGVDTGELF

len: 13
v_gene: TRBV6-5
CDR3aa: ASRFGWVSGTEAF

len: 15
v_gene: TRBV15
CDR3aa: ATSRGTGGSGANVLT

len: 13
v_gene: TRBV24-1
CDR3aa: ATSGGTGGYNEQF

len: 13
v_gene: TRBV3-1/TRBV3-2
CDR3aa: ASSQPGTGDYEQY

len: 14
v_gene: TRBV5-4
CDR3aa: ASSLGGEVYNSPLH

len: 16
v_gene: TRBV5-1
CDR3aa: ASSLVARRLSYNSPLH

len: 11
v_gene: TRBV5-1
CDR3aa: ASSLEGEYGYT

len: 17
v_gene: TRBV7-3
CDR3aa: ASSPLGQIAGGPYNEQF

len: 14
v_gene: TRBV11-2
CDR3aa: ASSPTGTSGYYEQY

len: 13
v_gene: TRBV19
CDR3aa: ASEARGSSYNEQF

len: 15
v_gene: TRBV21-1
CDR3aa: ASSKKGQGFWSGELF

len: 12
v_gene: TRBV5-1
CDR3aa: ASSFPPPNTEAF

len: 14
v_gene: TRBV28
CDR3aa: ASSLWTSGGAGELF

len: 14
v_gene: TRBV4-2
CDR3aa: ASSRNRDRVDQPQH

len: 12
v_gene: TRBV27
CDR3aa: ASSLGGHFYGYT

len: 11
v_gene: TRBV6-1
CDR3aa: ASSEAWNQPQH

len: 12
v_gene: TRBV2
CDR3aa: ASGVNRVSFGYT

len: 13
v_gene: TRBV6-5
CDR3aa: ASSRPGDGTGELF

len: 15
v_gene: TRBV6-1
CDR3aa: ASSARGFTAADTEAF

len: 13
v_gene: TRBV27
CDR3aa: ASSLEGPSNEKLF

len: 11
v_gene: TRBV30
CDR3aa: AWSVNPNQPQH

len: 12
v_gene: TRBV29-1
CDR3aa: SVRSGQRNSPLH

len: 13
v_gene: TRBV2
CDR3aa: ASSGRTGATGELF

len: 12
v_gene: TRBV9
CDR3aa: ASSERDREETQY

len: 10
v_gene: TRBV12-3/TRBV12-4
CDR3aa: ASSSYRAGYT

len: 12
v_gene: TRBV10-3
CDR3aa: AISGDTMNTEAF

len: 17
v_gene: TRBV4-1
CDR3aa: ASSPKGRGQENSGNTIY

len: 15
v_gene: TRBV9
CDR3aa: ASSERGRISEDNGYT

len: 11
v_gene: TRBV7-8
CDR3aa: ASSLSGTGELF

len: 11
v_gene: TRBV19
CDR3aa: ASVGRPNEKLF

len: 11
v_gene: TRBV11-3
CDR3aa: ASSASRVGELF

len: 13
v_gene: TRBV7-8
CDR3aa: ASSLELRGPDTQY

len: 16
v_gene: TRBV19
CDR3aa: ASSLGQGVTIAKNIQY

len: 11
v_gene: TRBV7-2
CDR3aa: ASSSDPNTEAF

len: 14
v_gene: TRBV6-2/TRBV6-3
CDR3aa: ASSFLSGGATGELF

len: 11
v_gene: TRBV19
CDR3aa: ASGTGGAYEQY

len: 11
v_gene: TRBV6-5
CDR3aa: ASSLQRGQPQH

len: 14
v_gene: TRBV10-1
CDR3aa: ASSHRDRASSYEQY